The subject of this entry is one TCR beta chain. What antigen it recognizes has not been identified. Nothing much larger sits one base from this clone, and base qualities are not available. The source of the sample is a study of blood T cell repertoires in COVID-19 (dated by TCRdb to the early 2020s). Regarding the complete study: The collaborator samples originated in the United States, Italy and Spain and spanned the acute and convalescent phases of COVID-19. Deeply sampled blood TCRbeta repertoires from subjects exposed to, actively infected with, or recovered from COVID-19 were included in the dataset. The material from the prospective study consisted of cDNA or gDNA derived from T cells, B-cell-depleted T cells, or PBMCs. Where available, HLA class I and class II types were taken from metadata supplied by the sample provider and were not determined by assay-based typing. The repertoires were released in a freely available public database meant as a resource for research on the immune response to SARS-CoV-2. Samples were obtained from the ongoing ImmuneRACE study (first 160 participants) and from 1,000 to 1,500 subjects provided by 6 global collaborators. Sample metadata almost always included a de-identified subject ID, COVID-19 status, age in years and sex. Points the paper makes about the study in general: How much clinical and demographic metadata was included differed by source and by participant, and the metadata was provided uncurated.

V loses 11 bases of germline sequence and J loses 2 bases, and the interval between the two ends is 8 bases. The CDR3 measures 11 amino acids from cysteine to phenylalanine. Only CDR3 DNA is held: 33 bases, read in frame from base 1. Collaborating institutions collected whole blood in K2EDTA tubes following their own protocols. Collaborator samples were shipped for TCRbeta analysis as frozen whole blood, isolated PBMCs, or DNA extracted from either sample type. The immunoSEQ Assay, a bias-controlled multiplex PCR, was used to amplify TCRbeta CDR3 regions from genomic DNA. The paper's processing steps were these. The number of nucleated cells in each sample was estimated from the amplification of reference gene primers within the assay. To quantify the absolute abundance of each unique TCRbeta CDR3 rearrangement, sequence reads were collapsed and filtered. Productive Simpson clonality was computed per sample as the square root of Simpson's diversity index over productive rearrangements. Entries here come from immuneACCESS through TCRdb and include only in-frame sequences with V and J called. Some clones fail to appear in such tables; in the studies checked, an unresolved V gene covers under half of the shortfall, and the cause of the remainder is unknown. The V and J calls and the clone size are those of that table, but D and trimming were determined from the DNA. This sample is represented by about 98,000 clones; 82% of them were singletons. Of the sample, 15% to 20% is held by the ten largest clones.

The clonotype comes from a man aged 80 or over with acute or convalescent COVID-19. The sequenced sample was peripheral blood. The sequence is built from TRBV12-3 or TRBV12-4 and TRBJ2-3, and the D gene may be TRBD2, 6 bases matching. The bases read TGTGCCGGAGGGGCCACAGATACGCAGTATTTT. This translates into CAGGATDTQYF.